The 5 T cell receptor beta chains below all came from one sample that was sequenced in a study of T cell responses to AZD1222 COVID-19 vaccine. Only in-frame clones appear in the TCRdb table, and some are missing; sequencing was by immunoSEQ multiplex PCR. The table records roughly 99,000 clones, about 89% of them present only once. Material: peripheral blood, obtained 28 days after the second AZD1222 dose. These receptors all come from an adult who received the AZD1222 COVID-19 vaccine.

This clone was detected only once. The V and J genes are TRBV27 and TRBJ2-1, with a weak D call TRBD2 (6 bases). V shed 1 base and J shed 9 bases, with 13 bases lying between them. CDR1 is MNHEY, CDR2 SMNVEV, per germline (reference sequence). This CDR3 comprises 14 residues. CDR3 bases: TGTGCCAGCAGTTTATTGCCTAGCGTCGGTGAGCAGTTCTTC. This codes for CASSLLPSVGEQFF.

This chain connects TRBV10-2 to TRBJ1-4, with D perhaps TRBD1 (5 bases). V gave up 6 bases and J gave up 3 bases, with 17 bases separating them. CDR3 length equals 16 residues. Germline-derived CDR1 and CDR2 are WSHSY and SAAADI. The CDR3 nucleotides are TGCGCCAGCAGGAGTATAAGACAGCTTTCTAATGAAAAACTGTTTTTT. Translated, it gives CASRSIRQLSNEKLFF.

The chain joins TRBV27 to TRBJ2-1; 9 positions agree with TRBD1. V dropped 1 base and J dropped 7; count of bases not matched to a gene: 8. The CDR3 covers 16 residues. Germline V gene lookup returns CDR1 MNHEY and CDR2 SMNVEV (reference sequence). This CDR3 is CASSLWGQGFGNEQFF. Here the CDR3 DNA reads TGTGCCAGCAGTTTATGGGGACAGGGCTTTGGGAATGAGCAGTTCTTC.

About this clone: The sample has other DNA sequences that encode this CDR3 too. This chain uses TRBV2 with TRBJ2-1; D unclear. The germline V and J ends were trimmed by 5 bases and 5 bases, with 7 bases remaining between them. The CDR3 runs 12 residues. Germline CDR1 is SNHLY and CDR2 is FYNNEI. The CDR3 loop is CASSMGDNEQFF. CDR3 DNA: TGTGCCAGCAGTATGGGCGACAATGAGCAGTTCTTC.

This chain's CDR3 is CASSLTVVYEQYF. The CDR3 DNA is TGTGCCAGCAGTTTGACGGTCGTATACGAGCAGTACTTC. This chain links TRBV28 with TRBJ2-7; no firm D call. Deletions cut 3 bases from V and 4 bases from J, with 10 bases between. The CDR3 consists of 13 residues. The V gene's germline CDR1 is MDHEN and CDR2 SYDVKM. The variable domain in full, completed from reference TRBV28 and TRBJ2-7, reads DVKVTQSSRYLVKRTGEKVFLECVQDMDHENMFWYRQDPGLGLRLIYFSYDVKMKEKGDIPEGYSVSREKKERFSLILESASTNQTSMYLCASSLTVVYEQYFGPGTRLTVT.